What follows are 16 T cell receptor beta chains derived from one specimen sequenced in a study of technical replicates of blood from a handful of donors. Assay: immunoSEQ multiplex PCR; the TCRdb copy retains only in-frame clones and omits some. The sample shows some 83,000 clones, more than 85% of them seen only once. The specimen sequenced was T cells isolated from PBMCs. The receptors shown here come from a human donor in good health.

The chain links TRBV27 to TRBJ2-7; 7 bases are shared with TRBD1. The V gene's germline CDR1 is MNHEY and CDR2 SMNVEV (reference sequence). V was clipped by 6 bases and J by 3 bases; unmatched bases: 14. This CDR3 has 16 residues. This CDR3 is CASRLSFRDSDYEQYF. The CDR3 DNA follows: TGTGCCAGCAGACTAAGTTTCCGGGACAGTGACTACGAGCAGTACTTC.

This chain uses TRBV5-1 with TRBJ1-4, with TRBD1 matching over 10 bases. Germline V CDR1 and CDR2: SGHRS, YFSETQ. The CDR3 length is 16 residues. V dropped 3 bases and J dropped 5; count of bases not matched to a gene: 7. CDR3: CASSSTPGQGNEKLFF. In DNA, the CDR3 is TGCGCCAGCAGCTCGACTCCGGGACAGGGGAATGAAAAACTGTTTTTT.

The chain recombines TRBV9 with TRBJ1-2; D perhaps matches TRBD1 (5 bases). The ends were cut back, 2 bases at V and 1 base at J, with 18 bases in the middle. Germline V gene sequence: CDR1 SGDLS, CDR2 YYNGEE. This CDR3 has 17 amino acids. CDR3 amino acids: CASSVGPSSGGNYGYTF. Written as DNA, the CDR3 is TGTGCCAGCAGCGTGGGGCCCTCCTCGGGGGGTAACTATGGCTACACCTTC.

The V call is TRBV2, the J call TRBJ2-7; 11 bases fit TRBD1. V lost 2 bases to trimming and J lost 6 bases; unmatched junction nucleotides: 3. The length of the CDR3 is 14 residues. CDR1 SNHLY and CDR2 FYNNEI come from the germline V gene. DNA for the CDR3: TGTGCCAGCAGTGAAATAGGGACAGGGGGCGAGCAGTACTTC. Its protein is CASSEIGTGGEQYF.

The chain uses TRBV15 and TRBJ2-2, with a weak D call TRBD2 (7 bases). The CDR3 runs 15 residues. Germline lookup yields CDR1 LNHNV and CDR2 YYDKDF (reference sequence). V shed 5 bases and J shed 6 bases, with 16 bases lying between them. The CDR3 DNA reads as TGTGCCACCAGCTCTTGGGGGGGCGCAGCCGGGGAGCTGTTTTTT. This sequence encodes CATSSWGGAAGELFF.

DNA for the CDR3: TGCGCCAGCAGCTCAATAGCGGGAGTATCAGAGACCCAGTACTTC. As protein: CASSSIAGVSETQYF. The chain links TRBV5-1 to TRBJ2-5; 9 bases match TRBD2. CDR1 is SGHRS and CDR2 is YFSETQ in the germline V gene. The CDR3 is 15 residues long. J lost 4 bases, V lost 3 bases, and 7 bases had no gene match.

The chain joins TRBV6-5 to TRBJ1-5; D not resolved. Trimming took off 8 bases at V and 7 bases at J, with 15 bases between the two ends. The CDR3 has 13 residues. CDR1 and CDR2 (germline): MNHEY, SVGAGI. The DNA for the CDR3 is TGTGCCAGCGGCCGACAAGTCGCCCAGCCCCAGCATTTT. Its protein is CASGRQVAQPQHF.

The chain employs TRBV5-4 and TRBJ1-4, with 10 bases fitting TRBD1. The CDR3 contains 15 residues. Germline loops: CDR1 SGHNT, CDR2 YYREEE (reference sequence). Trimming at V came to 5 bases and at J to 6 bases, leaving 7 bases not matched to a gene. CDR3 residues: CASRMSGTGDEKLFF. The DNA for the CDR3 is TGTGCCAGCAGAATGTCCGGGACAGGGGATGAAAAACTGTTTTTT. Supplemented by reference TRBV5-4 and TRBJ1-4, the full variable domain reads ETGVTQSPTHLIKTRGQQVTLRCSSQSGHNTVSWYQQALGQGPQFIFQYYREEENGRGNFPPRFSGLQFPNYSSELNVNALELDDSALYLCASRMSGTGDEKLFFGSGTQLSVL.

The gene calls are TRBV5-1 and TRBJ1-2; the D is unclear. The CDR3 totals 12 residues. The germline V gene has CDR1 SGHRS and CDR2 YFSETQ. V was clipped by 0 bases and J by 4 bases, with 4 bases between them. The CDR3 is CASSLDSYGYTF. The CDR3, as DNA: TGCGCCAGCAGCTTGGACAGCTATGGCTACACCTTC.

The chain is built from TRBV9 and TRBJ2-7, with 8 bases that match TRBD2. V shed 3 bases and J 5 bases; nucleotides not matched to a gene: 10. The CDR3 is 15 residues long. CDR1 is SGDLS, CDR2 YYNGEE, per germline. CDR3 protein: CASSESLSGGDEQYF. The CDR3 DNA reads as TGTGCCAGCAGCGAATCCCTCAGCGGGGGAGACGAGCAGTACTTC.

J is TRBJ1-3 and V is TRBV4-2; a weak D match, TRBD1 (5 bases). V shed 4 bases and J shed 2 bases, with 12 bases lying between them. CDR1 is LGHNA and CDR2 is YNFKEQ in the germline V gene. This CDR3 has 15 residues. The CDR3 DNA is TGTGCCAGCAGCCGGGGGGAGAAGGCTGGAAACACCATATATTTT. Translating it yields CASSRGEKAGNTIYF.

This clone was seen a handful of times. The rearrangement links TRBV11-2 to TRBJ2-2; tentatively, D is TRBD1 or TRBD2 (6 bases each). Germline V gene sequence: CDR1 SGHAT, CDR2 FQNNGV. The V end was cut by 5 bases, the J end by 3 bases, with 13 bases between. This CDR3 spans 15 amino acids. CDR3 protein: CASSIGGPHTGELFF. Written as DNA, the CDR3 is TGTGCCAGCAGCATAGGGGGGCCACACACCGGGGAGCTGTTTTTT.

V is TRBV18 and J is TRBJ1-5; 8 bases are a match to TRBD1. This CDR3 has 15 amino acids. The J segment lost 4 bases and the V segment lost 6 bases, leaving 8 bases of the junction unmatched. Germline values: CDR1 KGHSH, CDR2 LQKENI. The CDR3 sequence is CASSTDRELNQPQHF. DNA of the CDR3: TGTGCCAGCTCTACGGACAGGGAACTAAATCAGCCCCAGCATTTT.

The genes are TRBV11-2 and TRBJ2-7; D unresolved. V dropped 6 bases and J dropped 0 bases, with 9 bases sitting between them. The CDR3 has 13 residues. Germline V CDR1 and CDR2: SGHAT, FQNNGV. CDR3 protein: CASSVSSSYEQYF. DNA for the CDR3: TGTGCCAGCAGTGTGAGTAGCTCCTACGAGCAGTACTTC.

V and J are TRBV11-2 and TRBJ2-7; 15 nucleotides match TRBD2. V lost 1 base and J lost 7; bases outside the gene matches: 5. Germline V gives CDR1 SGHAT, CDR2 FQNNGV. The CDR3 sequence is 16 residues long. The CDR3 coding sequence is TGTGCCAGCAGCTTAGGGGGACTAGCGGGAGGACGGGAGCAGTACTTC. Protein product: CASSLGGLAGGREQYF.

The rearrangement uses TRBV11-2 and TRBJ2-7; a possible D gene is TRBD1 (5 bases). In germline, CDR1 is SGHAT, CDR2 FQNNGV. V lost 1 base to trimming and J lost 3 bases, with 13 bases between them. The CDR3 consists of 15 residues. The CDR3 bases are TGTGCCAGCAGCTTAGGGTACCCCAGGGTCTACGAGCAGTACTTC. Amino acid sequence: CASSLGYPRVYEQYF.